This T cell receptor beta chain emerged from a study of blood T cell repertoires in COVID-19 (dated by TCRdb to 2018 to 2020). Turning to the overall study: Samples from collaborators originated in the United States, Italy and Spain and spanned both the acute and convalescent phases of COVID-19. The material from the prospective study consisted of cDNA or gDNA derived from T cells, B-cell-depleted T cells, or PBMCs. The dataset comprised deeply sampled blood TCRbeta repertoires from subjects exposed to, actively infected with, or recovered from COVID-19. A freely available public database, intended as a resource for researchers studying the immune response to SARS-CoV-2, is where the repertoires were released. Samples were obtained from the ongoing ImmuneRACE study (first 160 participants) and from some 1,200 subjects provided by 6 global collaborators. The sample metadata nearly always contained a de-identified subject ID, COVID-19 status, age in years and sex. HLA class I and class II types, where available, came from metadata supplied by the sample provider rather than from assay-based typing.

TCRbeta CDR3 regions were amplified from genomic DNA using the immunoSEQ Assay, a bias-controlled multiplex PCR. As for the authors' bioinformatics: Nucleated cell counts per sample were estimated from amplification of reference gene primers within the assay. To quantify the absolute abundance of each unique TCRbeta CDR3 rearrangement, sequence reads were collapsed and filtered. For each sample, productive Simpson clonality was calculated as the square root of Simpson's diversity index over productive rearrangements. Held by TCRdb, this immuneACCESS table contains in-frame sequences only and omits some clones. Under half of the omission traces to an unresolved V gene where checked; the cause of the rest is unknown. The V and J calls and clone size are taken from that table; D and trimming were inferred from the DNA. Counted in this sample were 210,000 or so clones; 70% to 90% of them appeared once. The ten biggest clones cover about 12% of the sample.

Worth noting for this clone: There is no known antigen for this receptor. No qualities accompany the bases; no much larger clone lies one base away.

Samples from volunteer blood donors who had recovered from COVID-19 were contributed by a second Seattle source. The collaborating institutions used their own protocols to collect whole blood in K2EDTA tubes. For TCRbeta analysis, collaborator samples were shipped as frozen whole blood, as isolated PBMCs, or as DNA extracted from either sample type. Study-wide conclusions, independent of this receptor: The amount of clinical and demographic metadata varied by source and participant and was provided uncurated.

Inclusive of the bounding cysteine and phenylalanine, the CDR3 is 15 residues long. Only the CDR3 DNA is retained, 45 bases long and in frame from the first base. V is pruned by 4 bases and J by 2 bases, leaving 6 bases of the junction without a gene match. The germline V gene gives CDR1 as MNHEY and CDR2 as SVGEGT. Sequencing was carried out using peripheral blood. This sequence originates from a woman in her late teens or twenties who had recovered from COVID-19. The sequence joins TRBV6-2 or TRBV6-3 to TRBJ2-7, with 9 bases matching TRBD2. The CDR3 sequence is CASSSSGRPTYEQYF. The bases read TGTGCCAGCAGTTCCAGCGGGAGGCCCACCTACGAGCAGTACTTC.